Listed below are T cell receptor beta chains from one sample, sequenced in a study of shared clonotypes between healthy human individuals. The assay was immunoSEQ multiplex PCR, and TCRdb's table has in-frame clones only and misses some. Counted here are over a million clones, around 78% occurring once; the ten biggest clones make up 0.52%. Input material: memory CD4+ T cells from PBMCs. These receptors were obtained from a man between 18 and 29 years old in good health. Some clones in this sample may be carry-over from other donors' samples. Both conserved end residues are part of each CDR3. D genes are given only for firm matches. Clone size is given for some rows only: seen once, a few or many times, or a class if the clone is expanded.

j_gene: TRBJ2-3
len: 14
d_gene: -
v_gene: TRBV7-2
abundance: -
CDR3nt: TGTGCCAGCAGCTTAGACAGTGGCACAGATACGCAGTATTTT
CDR3aa: CASSLDSGTDTQYF

j_gene: TRBJ2-7
len: 16
d_gene: TRBD2
v_gene: TRBV28
abundance: -
CDR3nt: TGTGCCAGCCAGGGTTTCAGCGGGAGGGAACTATACGAGCAGTACTTC
CDR3aa: CASQGFSGRELYEQYF

j_gene: TRBJ2-3
len: 12
d_gene: -
v_gene: TRBV10-3
abundance: -
CDR3nt: TGTGCCATCAGTGAATTTGGGGGTCCGCAGTATTTT
CDR3aa: CAISEFGGPQYF

j_gene: TRBJ1-4
len: 15
d_gene: -
v_gene: TRBV6-1
abundance: -
CDR3nt: TGTGCCAGCAGTGACAGGGTAGGGCCTCGGGAAAAACTGTTTTTT
CDR3aa: CASSDRVGPREKLFF

j_gene: TRBJ2-2
len: 12
d_gene: -
v_gene: TRBV27
abundance: -
CDR3nt: TGTGCCAGCAGTCCCGGGGTGAGGGAGCTGTTTTTT
CDR3aa: CASSPGVRELFF

j_gene: TRBJ2-7
len: 16
d_gene: TRBD1
v_gene: TRBV2
abundance: once
CDR3nt: TGTGCCAGCAGTGAAGTGGGACAGGGCGTATCCTACGAGCAGTACTTC
CDR3aa: CASSEVGQGVSYEQYF

j_gene: TRBJ2-5
len: 14
d_gene: -
v_gene: TRBV5-1
abundance: -
CDR3nt: TGCGCCAGCAGCTCAGGGAACGGGATAGAGACCCAGTACTTC
CDR3aa: CASSSGNGIETQYF

j_gene: TRBJ2-1
len: 14
d_gene: -
v_gene: TRBV12-2
abundance: -
CDR3nt: TGTGCAAGCCTTAGCGGGAGTTGCTACAATGAGCAGTTCTTC
CDR3aa: CASLSGSCYNEQFF

j_gene: TRBJ2-1
len: 15
d_gene: -
v_gene: TRBV5-4
abundance: -
CDR3nt: TGTGCCAGCAGCTTGTGGAGGAATACCTACAATGAGCAGTTCTTC
CDR3aa: CASSLWRNTYNEQFF

j_gene: TRBJ2-2
len: 15
d_gene: -
v_gene: TRBV5-1
abundance: -
CDR3nt: TGCGCCAGCAGCTTGTTACCCCTGAACACCGGGGAGCTGTTTTTT
CDR3aa: CASSLLPLNTGELFF

j_gene: TRBJ1-1
len: 14
d_gene: -
v_gene: TRBV10-3
abundance: -
CDR3nt: TGTGCCATCAGTGAGGTCAGGGGGAACACTGAAGCTTTCTTT
CDR3aa: CAISEVRGNTEAFF

j_gene: TRBJ2-5
len: 14
d_gene: -
v_gene: TRBV28
abundance: -
CDR3nt: TGTGCCAGCAGCGCCGGGACATCCCAAGAGACCCAGTACTTC
CDR3aa: CASSAGTSQETQYF

j_gene: TRBJ1-2
len: 13
d_gene: -
v_gene: TRBV7-8
abundance: -
CDR3nt: TGTGCCAGCAGCTTAATCGGGGCAGATGGCTACACCTTC
CDR3aa: CASSLIGADGYTF

j_gene: TRBJ1-2
len: 14
d_gene: -
v_gene: TRBV18
abundance: -
CDR3nt: TGTGCCAGCTCACCACCGGGGATCGGGTATGGCTACACCTTC
CDR3aa: CASSPPGIGYGYTF

j_gene: TRBJ1-5
len: 16
d_gene: -
v_gene: TRBV19
abundance: -
CDR3nt: TGTGCCAGTAGTATGTCCAGGGGCACGGGCAATCAGCCCCAGCATTTT
CDR3aa: CASSMSRGTGNQPQHF

j_gene: TRBJ2-7
len: 14
d_gene: -
v_gene: TRBV19
abundance: -
CDR3nt: TGTGCCAGTAGTAGGGGACGCGGTTCCTACGAGCAGTACTTC
CDR3aa: CASSRGRGSYEQYF

j_gene: TRBJ2-5
len: 16
d_gene: -
v_gene: TRBV6-6
abundance: -
CDR3nt: TGTGCCAGCAGTTACCAGGGGGGGGACTCCCAAGAGACCCAGTACTTC
CDR3aa: CASSYQGGDSQETQYF

j_gene: TRBJ2-4
len: 19
d_gene: -
v_gene: TRBV4-1
abundance: once
CDR3nt: TGCGCCAGCAGCCAAGACCCCCCCCCTGCCACGGTTGCCAAAAACATTCAGTACTTC
CDR3aa: CASSQDPPPATVAKNIQYF

j_gene: TRBJ1-1
len: 15
d_gene: TRBD1
v_gene: TRBV28
abundance: -
CDR3nt: TGTGCCAGCAGTTTGGGGACAGGGTTGATCCCTGAAGCTTTCTTT
CDR3aa: CASSLGTGLIPEAFF

j_gene: TRBJ2-2
len: 17
d_gene: TRBD2
v_gene: TRBV9
abundance: -
CDR3nt: TGTGCCAGCAGCCCGGTCGGCAGCGGGAGGGCCCCCGGGGAGCTGTTTTTT
CDR3aa: CASSPVGSGRAPGELFF

j_gene: TRBJ1-2
len: 15
d_gene: TRBD1
v_gene: TRBV9
abundance: -
CDR3nt: TGTGCCAGCAGCGACCGGGACAGGGCTAACTATGGCTACACCTTC
CDR3aa: CASSDRDRANYGYTF

j_gene: TRBJ2-4
len: 14
d_gene: -
v_gene: TRBV28
abundance: -
CDR3nt: TGTGCCAGCAGTGGGACTCCGGGGAGAAACATTCAGTACTTC
CDR3aa: CASSGTPGRNIQYF

j_gene: TRBJ2-6
len: 12
d_gene: -
v_gene: TRBV30
abundance: -
CDR3nt: TGTGCCTGGTCCGCCGGGGCCAACGTCCTGACTTTC
CDR3aa: CAWSAGANVLTF

j_gene: TRBJ2-2
len: 14
d_gene: -
v_gene: TRBV19
abundance: many
CDR3nt: TGTGCCACCGCAAGGTCCGTTGTCACCGGGGAGCTGTTTTTT
CDR3aa: CATARSVVTGELFF

j_gene: TRBJ2-7
len: 18
d_gene: TRBD1
v_gene: TRBV7-9
abundance: -
CDR3nt: TGTGCCAGCAGCTCCAACCCGATCCCCGGGACAGAGGGGATCGAGCAGTACTTC
CDR3aa: CASSSNPIPGTEGIEQYF

j_gene: TRBJ2-3
len: 15
d_gene: -
v_gene: TRBV28
abundance: once
CDR3nt: TGTGCCAGCAGTTTAGGAGGGGGGAGGACAGATACGCAGTATTTT
CDR3aa: CASSLGGGRTDTQYF

j_gene: TRBJ1-2
len: 16
d_gene: TRBD1
v_gene: TRBV6-1
abundance: -
CDR3nt: TGTGCCAGCAGTGAAGCCGGGGGACAGGGGGTCTATGGCTACACCTTC
CDR3aa: CASSEAGGQGVYGYTF

j_gene: TRBJ1-4
len: 19
d_gene: -
v_gene: TRBV30
abundance: -
CDR3nt: TGTGCCTGGAGTGTACCCAGGGGACACAAGATTGCAACTAATGAAAAACTGTTTTTT
CDR3aa: CAWSVPRGHKIATNEKLFF

j_gene: TRBJ1-2
len: 14
d_gene: -
v_gene: TRBV28
abundance: -
CDR3nt: TGTGCCAGCAGTCCCGGGGACGGCCGAGGGGGCTACACCTTC
CDR3aa: CASSPGDGRGGYTF

j_gene: TRBJ2-7
len: 14
d_gene: -
v_gene: TRBV9
abundance: -
CDR3nt: TGTGCCAGCAGCGGGCCCCCGAAGTGGCGCGAGCAGTACTTC
CDR3aa: CASSGPPKWREQYF

j_gene: TRBJ2-1
len: 15
d_gene: TRBD1
v_gene: TRBV2
abundance: -
CDR3nt: TGTGCCAGCAGTGTTTCAGGGGGCGGTTACAATGAGCAGTTCTTC
CDR3aa: CASSVSGGGYNEQFF

j_gene: TRBJ1-5
len: 14
d_gene: -
v_gene: TRBV28
abundance: -
CDR3nt: TGTGCCAGCAGCCGCCTCGCCCAAATGGGGCCCCAGCATTTT
CDR3aa: CASSRLAQMGPQHF

j_gene: TRBJ2-1
len: 15
d_gene: -
v_gene: TRBV5-1
abundance: -
CDR3nt: TGCGCCAGCAGCTTGAGGCGTCTATCCTACAATGAGCAGTTCTTC
CDR3aa: CASSLRRLSYNEQFF

j_gene: TRBJ2-7
len: 16
d_gene: TRBD1
v_gene: TRBV6-1
abundance: -
CDR3nt: TGTGCCAGCAGTGAACCAGGACAGGGGAGATCGTACGAGCAGTACTTC
CDR3aa: CASSEPGQGRSYEQYF

j_gene: TRBJ2-3
len: 14
d_gene: -
v_gene: TRBV6-1
abundance: -
CDR3nt: TGTGCCAGCAGTACGTCCAGAAACACAGATACGCAGTATTTT
CDR3aa: CASSTSRNTDTQYF

j_gene: TRBJ1-1
len: 15
d_gene: -
v_gene: TRBV7-8
abundance: -
CDR3nt: TGTGCCAGCAGCCCAGAAAGATATATGAACACTGAAGCTTTCTTT
CDR3aa: CASSPERYMNTEAFF

j_gene: TRBJ2-7
len: 15
d_gene: -
v_gene: TRBV28
abundance: -
CDR3nt: TGTGCCAGCAGTGCCGTGGGGGGCAGGGGCTACGAGCAGTACTTC
CDR3aa: CASSAVGGRGYEQYF

j_gene: TRBJ2-1
len: 17
d_gene: -
v_gene: TRBV30
abundance: -
CDR3nt: TGTGCCTGGAGTGTACCCCAATTGACTAGTCCGTACAATGAGCAGTTCTTC
CDR3aa: CAWSVPQLTSPYNEQFF